The rows below give T cell receptor beta chains drawn from one sample of a study of T-cell reconstitution after alpha-beta-depleted transplantation in children. TCRdb called the PCR reads again in MiXCR, with one record for every CDR3 protein. The data show some 150,000 distinct CDR3 sequences, with around 9% seen just once and around 18% held by the top ten. This specimen consisted of PBMCs, mostly from graft donor cells, obtained 180 days after TCRalphabeta/CD19-depleted stem cell transplant. These receptors all come from a female patient aged 2-9 years who had a stem cell transplant for congenital amegakaryocytic thrombocytopenia, so the T cells may come from the graft donor. CDR3s include the opening cysteine and the closing phenylalanine or tryptophan. The order of the fields is D gene, J gene, V gene, clone size, CDR3 protein, CDR3 DNA. D genes are given only for firm matches. Expanded clones are given a class, and other clones once, few, many or no size at all.

d_call: TRBD1; j_call: TRBJ1-1; v_call: TRBV29-1; clone_size: few; cdr3_aa: CSVEQGEVRTEAFF; cdr3_nt: TGCAGCGTTGAACAGGGGGAGGTTCGGACTGAAGCTTTCTTT
d_call: -; j_call: TRBJ1-6; v_call: TRBV6-5; clone_size: many; cdr3_aa: CASSPTEGGYNSPLHF; cdr3_nt: TGTGCCAGCAGTCCTACCGAGGGGGGCTATAATTCACCCCTCCACTTT
d_call: TRBD2; j_call: TRBJ2-2; v_call: TRBV12-3/TRBV12-4; clone_size: few; cdr3_aa: CASSRGLAGGGTTGELFF; cdr3_nt: TGTGCCAGCAGCCGGGGACTAGCGGGAGGGGGGACCACCGGGGAGCTGTTTTTT
d_call: -; j_call: TRBJ2-3; v_call: TRBV20-1; clone_size: many; cdr3_aa: CSAIGVGTDTQYF; cdr3_nt: TGCAGTGCCATCGGGGTGGGGACAGATACGCAGTATTTT
d_call: -; j_call: TRBJ1-1; v_call: TRBV20-1; clone_size: many; cdr3_aa: CSASYGSTEAFF; cdr3_nt: TGCAGTGCTAGTTATGGGAGCACTGAAGCTTTCTTT
d_call: -; j_call: TRBJ1-3; v_call: TRBV5-1; clone_size: -; cdr3_aa: CASSLGTDGNTIYF; cdr3_nt: TGCGCCAGCAGCTTGGGGACAGATGGAAACACCATATATTTT
d_call: -; j_call: TRBJ2-1; v_call: TRBV20-1; clone_size: -; cdr3_aa: CSASFVANEQFF; cdr3_nt: TGCAGTGCTAGTTTCGTAGCCAATGAGCAGTTCTTC
d_call: TRBD2; j_call: TRBJ2-3; v_call: TRBV5-5; clone_size: -; cdr3_aa: CASSFSSGTDTQYF; cdr3_nt: TGTGCCAGCAGCTTCTCTAGCGGGACAGATACGCAGTATTTT
d_call: -; j_call: TRBJ1-4; v_call: TRBV10-2; clone_size: many; cdr3_aa: CASSDRAIDEKLFF; cdr3_nt: TGCGCCAGCAGTGACAGGGCCATTGATGAAAAACTGTTTTTT
d_call: TRBD1; j_call: TRBJ1-4; v_call: TRBV30; clone_size: -; cdr3_aa: CAWAGQLNEKLFF; cdr3_nt: TGTGCCTGGGCGGGACAGCTTAATGAAAAACTGTTTTTT
d_call: -; j_call: TRBJ2-3; v_call: TRBV5-5; clone_size: many; cdr3_aa: CASSSDGSTDTQYF; cdr3_nt: TGTGCCAGCAGCTCCGACGGGAGCACAGATACGCAGTATTTT
d_call: -; j_call: TRBJ2-3; v_call: TRBV7-9; clone_size: many; cdr3_aa: CASSSSASTDTQYF; cdr3_nt: TGTGCCAGCAGCTCATCAGCTAGCACAGATACGCAGTATTTT
d_call: -; j_call: TRBJ2-5; v_call: TRBV28; clone_size: many; cdr3_aa: CASSFYQETQYF; cdr3_nt: TGTGCCAGCAGTTTCTATCAAGAGACCCAGTACTTC
d_call: -; j_call: TRBJ2-4; v_call: TRBV19; clone_size: many; cdr3_aa: CASSIDPRNIQYF; cdr3_nt: TGTGCCAGTAGTATAGACCCGAGAAACATTCAGTACTTC
d_call: TRBD2; j_call: TRBJ2-1; v_call: TRBV29-1; clone_size: few; cdr3_aa: CSVEPGSSGNEQFF; cdr3_nt: TGCAGCGTTGAGCCTGGGTCTAGCGGGAATGAGCAGTTCTTC
d_call: -; j_call: TRBJ1-2; v_call: TRBV11-2; clone_size: few; cdr3_aa: CASSPILGKPPYGYTF; cdr3_nt: TGTGCCAGCAGCCCAATACTGGGGAAGCCGCCCTATGGCTACACCTTC
d_call: TRBD2; j_call: TRBJ2-1; v_call: TRBV19; clone_size: few; cdr3_aa: CASTRAGGPYNEQFF; cdr3_nt: TGTGCCAGTACCCGAGCGGGAGGGCCGTACAATGAGCAGTTCTTC
d_call: TRBD2; j_call: TRBJ2-1; v_call: TRBV5-1; clone_size: many; cdr3_aa: CASRLTSGSYNEQFF; cdr3_nt: TGCGCCAGCAGACTGACTAGCGGGAGTTACAATGAGCAGTTCTTC
d_call: TRBD2; j_call: TRBJ2-1; v_call: TRBV5-1; clone_size: few; cdr3_aa: CASSSGLAAYNEQFF; cdr3_nt: TGCGCCAGCAGCTCTGGACTAGCGGCTTACAATGAGCAGTTCTTC
d_call: TRBD2; j_call: TRBJ2-7; v_call: TRBV12-3/TRBV12-4; clone_size: many; cdr3_aa: CASSYLAGPYEQYF; cdr3_nt: TGTGCCAGCAGTTACCTAGCGGGGCCATACGAGCAGTACTTC
d_call: TRBD1; j_call: TRBJ2-5; v_call: TRBV29-1; clone_size: -; cdr3_aa: CGFRDRGMETQYF; cdr3_nt: TGCGGCTTCAGGGACAGGGGAATGGAGACCCAGTACTTC
d_call: -; j_call: TRBJ2-2; v_call: TRBV11-2; clone_size: many; cdr3_aa: CASTLWGTGELFF; cdr3_nt: TGTGCCAGCACCCTATGGGGCACCGGGGAGCTGTTTTTT
d_call: -; j_call: TRBJ2-2; v_call: TRBV27; clone_size: many; cdr3_aa: CASSPTDWNTGELFF; cdr3_nt: TGTGCCAGCAGCCCCACGGACTGGAACACCGGGGAGCTGTTTTTT
d_call: TRBD1; j_call: TRBJ2-7; v_call: TRBV5-1; clone_size: -; cdr3_aa: CASKPGQGISYEQYF; cdr3_nt: TGCGCCAGCAAACCGGGACAGGGTATTAGCTACGAGCAGTACTTC
d_call: -; j_call: TRBJ1-6; v_call: TRBV20-1; clone_size: many; cdr3_aa: CSGSTVYNSPLHF; cdr3_nt: TGCAGTGGGTCGACAGTATATAATTCACCCCTCCACTTT
d_call: TRBD2; j_call: TRBJ2-5; v_call: TRBV20-1; clone_size: many; cdr3_aa: CSATRGGGTLGQETQYF; cdr3_nt: TGCAGTGCTACGCGGGGGGGAGGAACCCTGGGACAAGAGACCCAGTACTTC
d_call: -; j_call: TRBJ2-5; v_call: TRBV14; clone_size: -; cdr3_aa: CASSQAGLAIWYQETQYF; cdr3_nt: TGTGCCAGCAGCCAAGCGGGGCTGGCGATATGGTACCAAGAGACCCAGTACTTC
d_call: -; j_call: TRBJ2-7; v_call: TRBV5-1; clone_size: many; cdr3_aa: CASSLIANAYEQYF; cdr3_nt: TGCGCCAGCAGCTTGATAGCGAACGCCTACGAGCAGTACTTC
d_call: -; j_call: TRBJ2-7; v_call: TRBV10-3; clone_size: -; cdr3_aa: CAISESHRPTYEQYF; cdr3_nt: TGTGCCATCAGTGAGTCGCACAGGCCCACCTACGAGCAGTACTTC
d_call: -; j_call: TRBJ1-6; v_call: TRBV25-1; clone_size: -; cdr3_aa: CASSAGTYHSPLHF; cdr3_nt: TGTGCCAGCAGTGCGGGGACATACCATTCACCCCTCCACTTT
d_call: TRBD1; j_call: TRBJ2-7; v_call: TRBV28; clone_size: many; cdr3_aa: CASSLFPGQGGYEQYF; cdr3_nt: TGTGCCAGCAGTTTATTCCCGGGACAGGGTGGCTACGAGCAGTACTTC
d_call: -; j_call: TRBJ1-1; v_call: TRBV5-1; clone_size: many; cdr3_aa: CASSLTSTEAFF; cdr3_nt: TGCGCCAGCAGCTTGACAAGCACTGAAGCTTTCTTT
d_call: -; j_call: TRBJ2-7; v_call: TRBV28; clone_size: many; cdr3_aa: CASSLGPLGSYEQYF; cdr3_nt: TGTGCCAGCAGTTTAGGCCCCCTTGGGTCCTACGAGCAGTACTTC
d_call: -; j_call: TRBJ1-5; v_call: TRBV29-1; clone_size: many; cdr3_aa: CSVLSGLNQPQHF; cdr3_nt: TGCAGCGTCTTGTCAGGGCTTAATCAGCCCCAGCATTTT
d_call: TRBD2; j_call: TRBJ2-1; v_call: TRBV28; clone_size: many; cdr3_aa: CASTTGGLGEQFF; cdr3_nt: TGTGCCAGCACCACGGGGGGGTTGGGTGAGCAGTTCTTC
d_call: TRBD2; j_call: TRBJ2-2; v_call: TRBV28; clone_size: many; cdr3_aa: CASSWLAAGGQDTGELFF; cdr3_nt: TGTGCCAGCAGTTGGTTGGCAGCGGGGGGGCAGGACACCGGGGAGCTGTTTTTT
d_call: -; j_call: TRBJ2-5; v_call: TRBV5-5; clone_size: many; cdr3_aa: CASSSGTLPETQYF; cdr3_nt: TGTGCCAGCAGCTCGGGGACCCTTCCGGAGACCCAGTACTTC
d_call: -; j_call: TRBJ2-5; v_call: TRBV12-3/TRBV12-4; clone_size: many; cdr3_aa: CASKLGQFETQYF; cdr3_nt: TGTGCCAGCAAACTCGGACAGTTCGAGACCCAGTACTTC
d_call: -; j_call: TRBJ2-1; v_call: TRBV20-1; clone_size: -; cdr3_aa: CSAPPLRSAYNEQFF; cdr3_nt: TGCAGTGCTCCTCCTCTGAGAAGCGCCTACAATGAGCAGTTCTTC
d_call: -; j_call: TRBJ1-2; v_call: TRBV15; clone_size: many; cdr3_aa: CATSRGQANYGYTF; cdr3_nt: TGTGCCACCAGCAGAGGACAGGCTAACTATGGCTACACCTTC
d_call: -; j_call: TRBJ2-7; v_call: TRBV7-2; clone_size: many; cdr3_aa: CASSLKNYEQYF; cdr3_nt: TGTGCCAGCAGCTTAAAGAACTACGAGCAGTACTTC
d_call: TRBD2; j_call: TRBJ2-3; v_call: TRBV28; clone_size: many; cdr3_aa: CASSRTGTSGTQYF; cdr3_nt: TGTGCCAGCAGTCGGACCGGGACTAGCGGTACGCAGTATTTT
d_call: TRBD2; j_call: TRBJ2-5; v_call: TRBV20-1; clone_size: many; cdr3_aa: CSARQLRREGQRETQYF; cdr3_nt: TGCAGTGCTAGGCAGCTTAGGCGGGAGGGCCAGCGGGAGACCCAGTACTTC
d_call: TRBD1; j_call: TRBJ1-6; v_call: TRBV2; clone_size: -; cdr3_aa: CASSPTGTPLSYNSPLHF; cdr3_nt: TGTGCCAGCAGCCCGACAGGGACGCCTCTGTCCTATAATTCACCCCTCCACTTT
d_call: -; j_call: TRBJ2-7; v_call: TRBV28; clone_size: many; cdr3_aa: CASSLLTANYEQYF; cdr3_nt: TGTGCCAGCAGTTTATTGACAGCTAACTACGAGCAGTACTTC
d_call: -; j_call: TRBJ1-5; v_call: TRBV15; clone_size: few; cdr3_aa: CATTQQRYGNQPQHF; cdr3_nt: TGTGCCACCACCCAGCAGAGGTATGGCAATCAGCCCCAGCATTTT
d_call: TRBD1; j_call: TRBJ2-5; v_call: TRBV20-1; clone_size: many; cdr3_aa: CSSYPTGGETQYF; cdr3_nt: TGCAGTAGTTATCCGACAGGGGGGGAGACCCAGTACTTC
d_call: -; j_call: TRBJ2-6; v_call: TRBV6-5; clone_size: many; cdr3_aa: CASSSNIIFSGANVLTF; cdr3_nt: TGTGCCAGCAGTTCGAACATTATTTTCTCTGGGGCCAACGTCCTGACTTTC